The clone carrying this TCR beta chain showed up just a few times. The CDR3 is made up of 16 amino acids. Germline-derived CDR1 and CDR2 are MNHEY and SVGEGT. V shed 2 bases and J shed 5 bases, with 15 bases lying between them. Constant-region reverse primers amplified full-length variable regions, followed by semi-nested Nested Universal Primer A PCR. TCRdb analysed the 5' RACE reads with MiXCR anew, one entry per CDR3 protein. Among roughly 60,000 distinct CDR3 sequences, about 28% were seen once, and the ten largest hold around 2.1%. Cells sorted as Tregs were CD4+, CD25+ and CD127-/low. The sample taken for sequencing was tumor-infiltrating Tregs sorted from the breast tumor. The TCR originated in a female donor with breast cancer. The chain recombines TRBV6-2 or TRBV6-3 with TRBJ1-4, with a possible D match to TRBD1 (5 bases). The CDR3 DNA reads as TGTGCCAGCAGTTACGCGTTTCGGACAAAGAATGAAAAACTGTTTTTT. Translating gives CASSYAFRTKNEKLFF.